A selection of T cell receptor beta chains follows, all from one sample in a study of shared clonotypes between healthy human individuals. Sequencing used immunoSEQ multiplex PCR; TCRdb keeps in-frame clones, though not all of them. The sample records about 510,000 clones, 79% being singletons. Sequencing input: PBMCs. The receptors were sampled from a woman aged 35 to 49 in good health. Some clones in this sample may be carry-over from other donors' samples. CDR3s include the opening cysteine and the closing phenylalanine or tryptophan. The D gene is left open where the match is weak. Rows may omit the clone size; those that give it use once, few, many or a size class.

TRBD1	-	TRBV5-1	TRBJ1-3	CASSPRDRGSGNTIYF	TGCGCCAGCAGCCCACGGGACAGGGGTAGTGGAAACACCATATATTTT
-	-	TRBV7-9	TRBJ2-2	CASSLRIGTTATGELFF	TGTGCCAGCAGCTTAAGGATCGGGACCACCGCTACCGGGGAGCTGTTTTTT
-	once	TRBV30	TRBJ1-3	CAWSVGGGNTIYF	TGTGCCTGGAGTGTCGGGGGGGGAAACACCATATATTTT
-	once	TRBV9	TRBJ2-2	CASSGINTGELFF	TGTGCCAGCAGCGGCATAAACACCGGGGAGCTGTTTTTT
TRBD2	-	TRBV7-2	TRBJ2-7	CASRLTSGSSYEQYF	TGTGCCAGCAGACTAACTAGCGGGAGCTCCTACGAGCAGTACTTC
-	few	TRBV9	TRBJ1-2	CASSPQSANYGYTF	TGTGCCAGCAGCCCCCAGTCGGCTAACTATGGCTACACCTTC
TRBD2	-	TRBV27	TRBJ2-7	CASSSPRTSGRGEQYF	TGTGCCAGCAGTTCGCCCCGGACTAGCGGGAGGGGAGAGCAGTACTTC
TRBD1	-	TRBV2	TRBJ1-1	CASCRGVGTEAFF	TGTGCCAGCTGCAGGGGGGTGGGCACTGAAGCTTTCTTT
-	many	TRBV5-6	TRBJ1-2	CASSPRQIYGYTF	TGTGCCAGCAGCCCGCGACAGATCTATGGCTACACCTTC
TRBD1	many	TRBV11-2	TRBJ2-7	CASSLFGQVTSYEQYF	TGTGCCAGCAGCTTATTCGGACAGGTTACCTCCTACGAGCAGTACTTC
-	-	TRBV20-1	TRBJ1-2	CSAGNVYTF	TGCAGTGCCGGGAATGTCTACACCTTC